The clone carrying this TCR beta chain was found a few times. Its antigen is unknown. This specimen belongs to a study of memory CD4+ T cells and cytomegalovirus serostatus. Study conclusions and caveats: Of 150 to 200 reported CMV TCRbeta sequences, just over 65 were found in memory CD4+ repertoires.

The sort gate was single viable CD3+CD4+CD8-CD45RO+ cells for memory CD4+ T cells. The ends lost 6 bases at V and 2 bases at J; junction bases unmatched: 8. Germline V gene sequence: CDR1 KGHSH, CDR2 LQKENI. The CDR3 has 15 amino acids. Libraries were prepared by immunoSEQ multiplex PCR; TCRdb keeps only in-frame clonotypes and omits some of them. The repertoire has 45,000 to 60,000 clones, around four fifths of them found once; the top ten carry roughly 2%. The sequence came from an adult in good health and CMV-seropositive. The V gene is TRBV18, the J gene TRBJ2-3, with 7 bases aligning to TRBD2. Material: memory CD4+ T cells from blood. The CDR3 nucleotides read TGTGCCAGCTCCATACGAGCGGGGCCCACAGATACGCAGTATTTT. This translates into CASSIRAGPTDTQYF. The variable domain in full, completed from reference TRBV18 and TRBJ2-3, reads NAGVMQNPRHLVRRRGQEARLRCSPMKGHSHVYWYRQLPEEGLKFMVYLQKENIIDESGMPKERFSAEFPKEGPSILRIQQVVRGDSAAYFCASSIRAGPTDTQYFGPGTRLTVL.